A selection of T cell receptor beta chains follows, all from one sample in a study of T-cell reconstitution after alpha-beta-depleted transplantation in children. In TCRdb, the PCR reads were re-called with MiXCR into one record per CDR3 protein. Found here are about 830,000 distinct CDR3 sequences, roughly 15% of them singletons; the top ten hold approximately 5%. The sample in question was PBMCs, mostly from graft donor cells, obtained 360 days after TCRalphabeta/CD19-depleted stem cell transplant. These TCRs come from a male patient between 10 and 17 years old who had a stem cell transplant for acute lymphoblastic leukemia, so the T cells may come from the graft donor. CDR3s include the opening cysteine and the closing phenylalanine or tryptophan.

TRBV5-1 | CASSLAELRYNEQFF
TRBV4-2 | CASSLNPGLYEQYF
TRBV20-1 | CSASPGAYEQYF
TRBV12-3/TRBV12-4 | CASSFGSDTQYF
TRBV6-5 | CASSYSTKGSNEQYF
TRBV27 | CASSPTPYPGHKNIQYF
TRBV10-1 | CASPRGGLNQFF
TRBV6-2/TRBV6-3 | CASSYPGGMIKETQYF
TRBV7-9 | CASTLAGSYNEQFF
TRBV4-1 | CASSQDLLAGGQRAYEQYF
TRBV10-3 | CAISEWPGQGLGEQYF
TRBV7-9 | CASSLDVGDTQYF
TRBV15 | CATSRLRTGELFF
TRBV11-1 | CASSLAGGSYPIFSGNTIYF
TRBV20-1 | CSARTPEAEIYEQYF
TRBV19 | CATSLASGPSSYNEQFF